The 17 T cell receptor beta chains below all came from one sample that was sequenced in a study of T cell repertoires in cytomegalovirus infection. TCRdb re-called the reads through MiXCR, storing one row per CDR3 protein. The table has about 300,000 distinct CDR3 sequences, about 25% seen once; the top ten hold approximately 15%. Sequencing was done on a sample of PBMCs. Every receptor here comes from a human donor in good health (CMV status not recorded). Some clones in this sample may be carry-over from other donors' samples.

This clonotype occurred many times. The V and J genes are TRBV11-3 and TRBJ1-2; no clear D gene. Germline V lookup: CDR1 SGHNT, CDR2 YENEEA. This CDR3 has 15 amino acids. V was clipped by 7 bases and J by 3 bases, with 18 bases between them. CDR3 nucleotide sequence: TGTGCCAGCATCCCCCGCGGGAGATTGGACTATGGCTACACCTTC. This gives the protein CASIPRGRLDYGYTF.

This chain joins TRBV6-1 and TRBJ2-4; no clear D gene. This CDR3 is built from 16 residues. The germline gives CDR1 MNHNS, CDR2 SASEGT. The germline V and J ends were trimmed by 1 base and 5 bases, with 15 bases remaining between them. The CDR3 loop is CASSEGSGPLQNIQYF. CDR3 DNA sequence: TGTGCCAGCAGTGAAGGATCTGGACCCTTACAAAACATTCAGTACTTC.

Ten or more counts support this clonotype. The chain recombines TRBV7-2 with TRBJ2-5; TRBD2 agrees at 11 bases. Unmatched junction bases numbered 3, after V lost 5 bases and J lost 4 bases. This CDR3 has 14 residues. CDR1 is SGHTA and CDR2 is FQGNSA in the germline V gene. CDR3 sequence (DNA): TGTGCCAGCAGCGGGGGGACTAGCGGAGAGACCCAGTACTTC. Translated, it gives CASSGGTSGETQYF.

The rearrangement uses TRBV7-2 and TRBJ1-2; 7 positions agree with TRBD1. There are 13 residues in the CDR3. The germline CDR1 and CDR2 sequences are SGHTA and FQGNSA. Germline trimming cut 4 bases from V and 8 bases from J; bases unmatched to any gene: 7. The chain's CDR3 is CASSYTGDGGYTF. The CDR3 coding sequence is TGTGCCAGCAGCTATACAGGGGATGGAGGCTACACCTTC. The full variable domain, its missing parts supplied by reference TRBV7-2 and TRBJ1-2, is GAGVSQSPSNKVTEKGKDVELRCDPISGHTALYWYRQSLGQGLEFLIYFQGNSAPDKSGLPSDRFSAERTGGSVSTLTIQRTQQEDSAVYLCASSYTGDGGYTFGSGTRLTVV.

Ten or more counts support this clonotype. The chain employs TRBV7-2 and TRBJ1-5; D is uncertain. Trimming took off 0 bases at V and 5 bases at J, with 14 bases between the two ends. The CDR3 is made up of 16 amino acids. Germline-derived CDR1 and CDR2 are SGHTA and FQGNSA. In nucleotides, the CDR3 is TGTGCCAGCAGCTTAGCGGTAGTAAGGAGGGATCAGCCCCAGCATTTT. Its protein is CASSLAVVRRDQPQHF.

The CDR3 reads CASSLAPTVGGELFF. CDR3 sequence (DNA): TGTGCCAGCAGTTTAGCTCCAACGGTGGGCGGGGAGCTGTTTTTT. The chain has TRBV12-3 or TRBV12-4 and TRBJ2-2, with no clear D. V shed 0 bases and J shed 7 bases, with 12 bases lying between them. The CDR3 runs to 15 residues.

The V gene is TRBV28, the J gene TRBJ2-7; a possible D gene is TRBD2 (6 bases). The CDR3 extends over 15 amino acids. The germline gives CDR1 MDHEN, CDR2 SYDVKM. V lost 4 bases and J lost 3, with 16 bases in between. CDR3 sequence: CASSSLGGVSYEQYF. In DNA form, the CDR3 reads TGTGCCAGCAGTTCGCTTGGCGGGGTGAGCTACGAGCAGTACTTC.

This clonotype occurred many times. The chain employs TRBV6-6 and TRBJ2-7; maybe TRBD1 (6 bases). Deletions cut 6 bases from V and 4 bases from J, with 16 bases between. The germline CDR1 and CDR2 sequences are MNHNY and SVGAGI (reference sequence). The length of the CDR3 is 14 residues. The CDR3 DNA reads as TGTGCCAGCAGGCCGACAGGTGGATCGTACGAGCAGTACTTC. This translates into CASRPTGGSYEQYF.

The chain links TRBV20-1 to TRBJ2-3; perhaps TRBD1 as D (5 bases). Deletions cut 0 bases from V and 6 bases from J, with 16 bases between. This CDR3 is built from 15 residues. Germline V lookup: CDR1 DFQATT, CDR2 SNEGSKA (reference sequence). CDR3 sequence reads: CSARDLGAYMDTQYF. In DNA form, the CDR3 reads TGCAGTGCTAGAGATCTTGGGGCCTACATGGATACGCAGTATTTT.

This chain links TRBV6-5 with TRBJ2-7, with a weak D call TRBD1 (5 bases). This CDR3 has 13 residues. The V end lost 7 bases, the J end lost 3 bases, and 13 bases lay between the germline ends. From germline, CDR1 is MNHEY and CDR2 SVGAGI. This chain's CDR3 is CASTATASYEQYF. The CDR3 DNA follows: TGTGCCAGCACCGCGACAGCGAGCTACGAGCAGTACTTC.

This clonotype appeared a few times. The chain employs TRBV14 and TRBJ2-7; D not resolved. This CDR3 has 15 residues. V was clipped by 0 bases and J by 3 bases, with 12 bases between them. Per germline, CDR1 SGHDN and CDR2 FVKESK. CDR3 coding DNA: TGTGCCAGCAGCCAAGAGCGGCTCACAAACTACGAGCAGTACTTC. It is translated as CASSQERLTNYEQYF.

The CDR3 sequence is CSAHPERTDYGYTF. CDR3 DNA sequence: TGCAGTGCTCACCCCGAAAGGACTGACTATGGCTACACCTTC. V usage is TRBV20-1 and J usage is TRBJ1-2, with D uncertain. V lost 5 bases to trimming and J lost 3 bases, with 16 bases between them. This CDR3 has 14 residues. The germline gives CDR1 DFQATT, CDR2 SNEGSKA (reference sequence).

This clonotype was observed a few times. The chain uses TRBV4-1 and TRBJ2-7; D possibly corresponds to TRBD2 (5 bases). The V end lost 2 bases, the J end lost 4 bases, and 9 bases lay between the germline ends. The CDR3 is 13 residues long. Germline-derived CDR1 and CDR2 are MGHRA and YSYEKL. The CDR3 nucleotides are TGCGCCAGCAGCCAAAGGAGCGGTTACGAGCAGTACTTC. Residues: CASSQRSGYEQYF.

This clonotype was seen a handful of times. The rearrangement links TRBV24-1 to TRBJ2-1; 8 bases are shared with TRBD1. This CDR3 has 17 amino acids. The junction had 6 bases not matched to a gene; V was cut back by 1 base and J by 2 bases. Per germline, CDR1 KGHDR and CDR2 SFDVKD. CDR3 bases: TGTGCCACCAGTGATTTAGGACAGGGTGATACCTACAATGAGCAGTTCTTC. Amino acids: CATSDLGQGDTYNEQFF.

A note on this clonotype: It is unclear where the CDR3 begins or ends on the DNA, so no DNA is shown, and the CDR3 is as TCRdb lists it. This chain uses TRBV19 with TRBJ2-5; the table's D call TRBD1 went unverified against the DNA. From germline, CDR1 is LNHDA and CDR2 SQIVND (reference sequence). The CDR3 spans 15 residues, counting both ends. The CDR3 reads CASSIRARAGETQYF.

The chain uses TRBV9 and TRBJ2-3; no reliable D call. Trimming took 3 bases from V and 7 from J, leaving 9 bases between them. The CDR3 has 12 amino acids. The germline V gene encodes CDR1 SGDLS and CDR2 YYNGEE. The CDR3: CASSARGNTQYF. The CDR3, as DNA: TGTGCCAGCAGCGCCCGCGGAAATACGCAGTATTTT.

The rearrangement joins TRBV5-6 to TRBJ1-5, with D maybe TRBD1 (5 bases). This CDR3 region has 15 residues. The germline V gene has CDR1 SGHDT and CDR2 YYEEEE. Trimming took 2 bases from V and 0 from J, leaving 9 bases between them. This CDR3 reads CASSFRGGSNQPQHF. In DNA, the CDR3 is TGTGCCAGCAGCTTTAGGGGAGGTAGCAATCAGCCCCAGCATTTT. Full variable domain (remainder filled in from reference TRBV5-6 and TRBJ1-5): DAGVTQSPTHLIKTRGQQVTLRCSPKSGHDTVSWYQQALGQGPQFIFQYYEEEERQRGNFPDRFSGHQFPNYSSELNVNALLLGDSALYLCASSFRGGSNQPQHFGDGTRLSIL.